The rows below give T cell receptor beta chains drawn from one sample of a study of blood T cell repertoires in COVID-19. Repertoires were generated with immunoSEQ multiplex PCR, while TCRdb's copy carries only in-frame clones and drops some. The sample shows around 100,000 clones, 75% to 90% of them seen only once. Sequencing input: peripheral blood. The receptors were gathered from a human donor in a cohort sampled during active or convalescent COVID-19. CDR3s include the opening cysteine and the closing phenylalanine or tryptophan. D genes are given only for firm matches. Expanded clones get a size class; other rows say once, few or many, or leave the size out.

V	size	D	J	DNA	CDR3
TRBV18	NA	TRBD1	TRBJ1-4	TGTGCCAGCTCACCACCAGGGACAGGGGACGAAAAACTGTTTTTT	CASSPPGTGDEKLFF
TRBV5-4	once	TRBD1	TRBJ1-1	TGTGCCAGCAGCCCATCGGAGGGACAGGGGAGGACTGAAGCTTTCTTT	CASSPSEGQGRTEAFF
TRBV7-9	NA	NA	TRBJ1-1	TGTGCCAGCAGCCGGAACACTGAAGCTTTCTTT	CASSRNTEAFF
TRBV6-6	NA	NA	TRBJ2-5	TGTGCCAGCAGTTTGGCAGGGGAGACCCAGTACTTC	CASSLAGETQYF
TRBV23-1	NA	NA	TRBJ2-2	TGCGCCAGCAGTCAATCGGGAAGAAGGCAGGGCTTTAGAGGGGAGCTGTTTTTT	CASSQSGRRQGFRGELFF
TRBV24-1	NA	TRBD2	TRBJ2-7	TGTGCCACCAGTGCCCCGCGGGGAGGGGAGGCGACCTACGAGCAGTACTTC	CATSAPRGGEATYEQYF
TRBV9	NA	TRBD1	TRBJ1-2	TGTGCCAGCAGCGAATCGACAGGGCCCTATGGCTACACCTTC	CASSESTGPYGYTF
TRBV11-3	NA	NA	TRBJ1-1	TGTGCCAGCAGCTTAGAAGCGGGGAACACTGAAGCTTTCTTT	CASSLEAGNTEAFF
TRBV6-6	NA	TRBD1	TRBJ1-5	TGTGCCAGCAGGACACAGGGGGAGGGCAATCAGCCCCAGCATTTT	CASRTQGEGNQPQHF
TRBV2	NA	TRBD1	TRBJ1-5	TGTGCCAGCTCTTTGGGACAGTTAGGCAATCAGCCCCAGCATTTT	CASSLGQLGNQPQHF
TRBV5-1	NA	NA	TRBJ1-1	TGCGCCAGCAGTGTAGGGGAAGAGCGGAACACTGAAGCTTTCTTT	CASSVGEERNTEAFF
TRBV5-6	once	TRBD1	TRBJ1-5	TGTGCCAGCAGCCTCACAGGGGGCTGGGATCAGCCCCAGCATTTT	CASSLTGGWDQPQHF
TRBV6-5	once	NA	TRBJ1-5	TGTGCCAGTCAACAGGGAACCTATCAGCCCCAGCATTTT	CASQQGTYQPQHF
TRBV6-5	few	TRBD1	TRBJ2-7	TGTGCCAGCAGTTTCGATTCGGGACAGGATTCCTACGAGCAGTACTTC	CASSFDSGQDSYEQYF
TRBV28	NA	NA	TRBJ2-7	TGTGCCAGCAGTTCAAACGAGCAGTACTTC	CASSSNEQYF
TRBV18	NA	TRBD1	TRBJ1-4	TGTGCCAGCTCACCGGGACAGGACGGAAAACTGTTTTTT	CASSPGQDGKLFF
TRBV10-3	NA	NA	TRBJ1-5	TGTGCCATCAGTGAACAGGGACAGCCCCAGCATTTT	CAISEQGQPQHF